The rows below give T cell receptor beta chains drawn from one sample of a study of T-cell memory formation after mild COVID-19. TCRdb ran MiXCR on the 5' RACE reads and lists one entry per CDR3 protein. The data hold around 200,000 distinct CDR3 sequences, with approximately 10% observed a single time. Sequencing input: PBMCs or a T cell subset sorted from them (not recorded which). The receptor set was obtained from a young man who had mild COVID-19 (a few samples of this study predate the infection). Cell type and time point are not known. Both conserved end residues are part of each CDR3. Each record gives: clone size, CDR3 length, V gene, J gene, D gene, CDR3 protein, CDR3 DNA. D genes are given only for firm matches. Part of the rows lack a size; the others show once, few, many or a class for expanded clones.

clone size: few; CDR3 length: 14; V gene: TRBV5-1; J gene: TRBJ2-1; D gene: NA; CDR3 protein: CASSLRQGGCEQFF; CDR3 DNA: TGCGCCAGCAGCTTAAGACAGGGAGGTTGTGAGCAGTTCTTC
clone size: NA; CDR3 length: 12; V gene: TRBV7-2; J gene: TRBJ2-5; D gene: NA; CDR3 protein: CASGLDSETQYF; CDR3 DNA: TGTGCCAGCGGGCTTGATTCCGAGACCCAGTACTTC
clone size: many; CDR3 length: 14; V gene: TRBV7-2; J gene: TRBJ1-1; D gene: TRBD1; CDR3 protein: CASSYRDRNTEAFF; CDR3 DNA: TGTGCCAGCAGCTACCGGGACAGGAACACTGAAGCTTTCTTT
clone size: many; CDR3 length: 15; V gene: TRBV24-1; J gene: TRBJ2-5; D gene: TRBD2; CDR3 protein: CATSDSAGGGETQYF; CDR3 DNA: TGTGCCACCAGTGATTCCGCGGGCGGGGGGGAGACCCAGTACTTC
clone size: few; CDR3 length: 14; V gene: TRBV7-2; J gene: TRBJ2-1; D gene: NA; CDR3 protein: CASSLGGDFNEQFF; CDR3 DNA: TGTGCCAGCAGCTTAGGGGGGGACTTCAATGAGCAGTTCTTC
clone size: NA; CDR3 length: 15; V gene: TRBV9; J gene: TRBJ1-3; D gene: NA; CDR3 protein: CASTRTAGSGNTIYF; CDR3 DNA: TGTGCCAGCACTCGGACAGCCGGCTCTGGAAACACCATATATTTT
clone size: few; CDR3 length: 15; V gene: TRBV13; J gene: TRBJ1-2; D gene: NA; CDR3 protein: CASSLAPGGAYGYTF; CDR3 DNA: TGTGCCAGCAGCTTAGCTCCTGGGGGAGCCTATGGCTACACCTTC
clone size: NA; CDR3 length: 14; V gene: TRBV11-2; J gene: TRBJ2-1; D gene: TRBD1; CDR3 protein: CASSSTRQGREQFF; CDR3 DNA: TGTGCCAGCAGTTCTACTAGACAGGGTCGTGAGCAGTTCTTC
clone size: few; CDR3 length: 12; V gene: TRBV5-1; J gene: TRBJ1-2; D gene: NA; CDR3 protein: CASSVDFTGYTF; CDR3 DNA: TGCGCCAGCAGCGTGGACTTCACTGGCTACACCTTC
clone size: NA; CDR3 length: 14; V gene: TRBV12-3/TRBV12-4; J gene: TRBJ1-1; D gene: NA; CDR3 protein: CASTNTGINTEAFF; CDR3 DNA: TGTGCCAGCACCAACACAGGGATTAACACTGAAGCTTTCTTT
clone size: many; CDR3 length: 15; V gene: TRBV5-1; J gene: TRBJ2-1; D gene: TRBD1; CDR3 protein: CASSGQGAAYNEQFF; CDR3 DNA: TGCGCCAGCAGCGGACAGGGGGCGGCCTACAATGAGCAGTTCTTC
clone size: few; CDR3 length: 16; V gene: TRBV4-3; J gene: TRBJ2-6; D gene: NA; CDR3 protein: CASSQGWASGANVLTF; CDR3 DNA: TGCGCCAGCAGCCAAGGGTGGGCCTCTGGGGCCAACGTCCTGACTTTC
clone size: medium-sized; CDR3 length: 15; V gene: TRBV27; J gene: TRBJ2-5; D gene: NA; CDR3 protein: CASSFGQGQQETQYF; CDR3 DNA: TGTGCCAGCAGTTTCGGCCAGGGCCAACAAGAGACCCAGTACTTC
clone size: few; CDR3 length: 14; V gene: TRBV15; J gene: TRBJ1-2; D gene: NA; CDR3 protein: CATSLRGSNYGYTF; CDR3 DNA: TGTGCCACCAGCCTACGGGGATCTAACTATGGCTACACCTTC
clone size: NA; CDR3 length: 14; V gene: TRBV7-9; J gene: TRBJ1-2; D gene: NA; CDR3 protein: CASSLAQSKNYYTF; CDR3 DNA: TGTGCCAGCAGCTTGGCTCAATCTAAGAATTACTACACCTTC
clone size: NA; CDR3 length: 18; V gene: TRBV4-1; J gene: TRBJ2-7; D gene: TRBD1; CDR3 protein: CASSQDHRGFSIIYEQYF; CDR3 DNA: TGCGCCAGCAGCCAAGATCACAGGGGCTTTTCAATTATCTACGAGCAGTACTTC
clone size: many; CDR3 length: 17; V gene: TRBV7-2; J gene: TRBJ2-5; D gene: TRBD2; CDR3 protein: CASSLVASGGARETQYF; CDR3 DNA: TGTGCCAGCAGCCTCGTGGCTAGCGGGGGGGCCAGGGAGACCCAGTACTTC
clone size: NA; CDR3 length: 14; V gene: TRBV5-1; J gene: TRBJ1-1; D gene: NA; CDR3 protein: CASRLGTVNTEAFF; CDR3 DNA: TGCGCCAGCAGGCTAGGGACGGTGAACACTGAAGCTTTCTTT
clone size: NA; CDR3 length: 15; V gene: TRBV11-2; J gene: TRBJ2-1; D gene: NA; CDR3 protein: CASSFPTTWGNEQFF; CDR3 DNA: TGTGCCAGCAGCTTTCCGACTACCTGGGGTAATGAGCAGTTCTTC
clone size: few; CDR3 length: 13; V gene: TRBV7-3; J gene: TRBJ1-6; D gene: NA; CDR3 protein: CASSLTRRSPLHF; CDR3 DNA: TGTGCCAGCAGCTTAACCCGGAGATCACCCCTCCACTTT
clone size: NA; CDR3 length: 15; V gene: TRBV7-2; J gene: TRBJ2-3; D gene: NA; CDR3 protein: CASSPVVGAPDTQYF; CDR3 DNA: TGTGCCAGCAGCCCAGTGGTTGGGGCCCCAGATACGCAGTATTTT
clone size: NA; CDR3 length: 16; V gene: TRBV5-4; J gene: TRBJ2-3; D gene: NA; CDR3 protein: CASSKSGKESTDTQYF; CDR3 DNA: TGTGCCAGCAGCAAGTCGGGGAAGGAGAGCACAGATACGCAGTATTTT
clone size: NA; CDR3 length: 16; V gene: TRBV7-2; J gene: TRBJ1-1; D gene: NA; CDR3 protein: CASSSNFQGGWTEAFF; CDR3 DNA: TGTGCCAGCAGCTCCAACTTCCAGGGAGGTTGGACTGAAGCTTTCTTT
clone size: NA; CDR3 length: 14; V gene: TRBV7-2; J gene: TRBJ2-5; D gene: NA; CDR3 protein: CASLPWGGPETQYF; CDR3 DNA: TGTGCCAGCCTACCTTGGGGGGGCCCAGAGACCCAGTACTTC
clone size: NA; CDR3 length: 13; V gene: TRBV29-1; J gene: TRBJ1-5; D gene: NA; CDR3 protein: CSATTEFNQPQHF; CDR3 DNA: TGCAGCGCCACAACGGAGTTCAATCAGCCCCAGCATTTT
clone size: few; CDR3 length: 15; V gene: TRBV12-3/TRBV12-4; J gene: TRBJ2-2; D gene: NA; CDR3 protein: CASSLGGGASGELFF; CDR3 DNA: TGTGCCAGCAGTTTAGGTGGGGGGGCCTCCGGGGAGCTGTTTTTT
clone size: NA; CDR3 length: 14; V gene: TRBV24-1; J gene: TRBJ2-2; D gene: NA; CDR3 protein: CATSDRTTHGELFF; CDR3 DNA: TGTGCCACCAGTGATCGGACGACGCACGGGGAGCTGTTTTTT
clone size: NA; CDR3 length: 13; V gene: TRBV5-1; J gene: TRBJ2-1; D gene: TRBD2; CDR3 protein: CASASGAYNEQFF; CDR3 DNA: TGCGCCAGCGCTAGCGGGGCCTACAATGAGCAGTTCTTC
clone size: NA; CDR3 length: 12; V gene: TRBV20-1; J gene: TRBJ1-2; D gene: NA; CDR3 protein: CSVQESNYGYTF; CDR3 DNA: TGCAGTGTTCAAGAATCTAACTATGGCTACACCTTC
clone size: NA; CDR3 length: 14; V gene: TRBV5-4; J gene: TRBJ1-6; D gene: TRBD1; CDR3 protein: CASSLGQGTSPLHF; CDR3 DNA: TGTGCCAGCAGCTTGGGACAGGGGACTTCACCCCTCCACTTT
clone size: few; CDR3 length: 16; V gene: TRBV7-9; J gene: TRBJ1-2; D gene: NA; CDR3 protein: CASSPTDSSIGYGYTF; CDR3 DNA: TGTGCCAGCAGCCCGACGGACAGCAGTATCGGGTATGGCTACACCTTC
clone size: many; CDR3 length: 13; V gene: TRBV5-5; J gene: TRBJ2-3; D gene: NA; CDR3 protein: CASSFGLTDTQYF; CDR3 DNA: TGTGCCAGCAGCTTCGGACTCACAGATACGCAGTATTTT
clone size: NA; CDR3 length: 14; V gene: TRBV3-1; J gene: TRBJ1-6; D gene: NA; CDR3 protein: CASSQSLTHSPLHF; CDR3 DNA: TGTGCCAGCAGCCAATCGCTTACACATTCACCCCTCCACTTT
clone size: NA; CDR3 length: 15; V gene: TRBV7-2; J gene: TRBJ1-1; D gene: NA; CDR3 protein: CASSLSKRGYTEAFF; CDR3 DNA: TGTGCCAGCAGCTTAAGCAAGAGAGGTTACACTGAAGCTTTCTTT
clone size: few; CDR3 length: 16; V gene: TRBV5-1; J gene: TRBJ1-4; D gene: TRBD1; CDR3 protein: CASSFGGGFGNEKLFF; CDR3 DNA: TGCGCCAGCAGCTTCGGAGGGGGCTTCGGTAATGAAAAACTGTTTTTT
clone size: few; CDR3 length: 17; V gene: TRBV5-5; J gene: TRBJ1-6; D gene: TRBD1; CDR3 protein: CASSLAGGISYNSPLHF; CDR3 DNA: TGTGCCAGCAGCTTAGCAGGGGGTATCTCCTATAATTCACCCCTCCACTTT
clone size: NA; CDR3 length: 16; V gene: TRBV12-3/TRBV12-4; J gene: TRBJ1-2; D gene: NA; CDR3 protein: CASSLLPRGANYGYTF; CDR3 DNA: TGTGCCAGCAGTTTACTACCCCGGGGAGCTAACTATGGCTACACCTTC
clone size: NA; CDR3 length: 15; V gene: TRBV7-9; J gene: TRBJ1-2; D gene: NA; CDR3 protein: CASRNHGRENYGYTF; CDR3 DNA: TGTGCCAGCAGGAACCACGGCAGGGAGAACTATGGCTACACCTTC
clone size: NA; CDR3 length: 15; V gene: TRBV5-1; J gene: TRBJ1-2; D gene: NA; CDR3 protein: CASSLGGQSNYGYTF; CDR3 DNA: TGCGCCAGCAGCTTGGGCGGACAGTCTAACTATGGCTACACCTTC
clone size: few; CDR3 length: 15; V gene: TRBV6-5; J gene: TRBJ1-1; D gene: TRBD1; CDR3 protein: CASSTRGQGGTEAFF; CDR3 DNA: TGTGCCAGCAGTACCCGGGGACAGGGCGGAACTGAAGCTTTCTTT
clone size: few; CDR3 length: 16; V gene: TRBV5-5; J gene: TRBJ2-2; D gene: NA; CDR3 protein: CASSLEGVTNTGELFF; CDR3 DNA: TGTGCCAGCAGCTTAGAGGGGGTAACAAACACCGGGGAGCTGTTTTTT
clone size: NA; CDR3 length: 15; V gene: TRBV2; J gene: TRBJ1-5; D gene: NA; CDR3 protein: CASSENRVSNQPQHF; CDR3 DNA: TGTGCCAGCAGTGAAAACAGGGTTTCGAATCAGCCCCAGCATTTT
clone size: once; CDR3 length: 17; V gene: TRBV6-5; J gene: TRBJ2-2; D gene: TRBD1; CDR3 protein: CASSYSNRGHGTGELFF; CDR3 DNA: TGTGCCAGCAGTTACTCGAACAGGGGGCACGGCACCGGGGAGCTGTTTTTT
clone size: few; CDR3 length: 15; V gene: TRBV2; J gene: TRBJ1-5; D gene: NA; CDR3 protein: CASSPGGAPNQPQHF; CDR3 DNA: TGTGCCAGCAGTCCAGGTGGGGCCCCGAATCAGCCCCAGCATTTT
clone size: few; CDR3 length: 16; V gene: TRBV4-3; J gene: TRBJ1-5; D gene: NA; CDR3 protein: CASSQDHQGGNQPQHF; CDR3 DNA: TGCGCCAGCAGCCAAGATCATCAGGGTGGCAATCAGCCCCAGCATTTT
clone size: NA; CDR3 length: 14; V gene: TRBV24-1; J gene: TRBJ2-2; D gene: NA; CDR3 protein: CATSRTGVPGELFF; CDR3 DNA: TGTGCCACCTCCAGGACGGGGGTCCCCGGGGAGCTGTTTTTT
clone size: NA; CDR3 length: 15; V gene: TRBV9; J gene: TRBJ2-5; D gene: TRBD1; CDR3 protein: CASSVDRGRGETQYF; CDR3 DNA: TGTGCCAGCAGCGTAGACAGGGGGCGAGGGGAGACCCAGTACTTC
clone size: many; CDR3 length: 16; V gene: TRBV5-1; J gene: TRBJ2-5; D gene: TRBD2; CDR3 protein: CASSLVGTSGQETQYF; CDR3 DNA: TGCGCCAGCAGCTTGGTCGGGACTAGCGGCCAAGAGACCCAGTACTTC
clone size: many; CDR3 length: 14; V gene: TRBV12-3/TRBV12-4; J gene: TRBJ1-1; D gene: TRBD1; CDR3 protein: CASRPGTGVAEAFF; CDR3 DNA: TGTGCCAGCAGACCCGGGACAGGGGTCGCTGAAGCTTTCTTT
clone size: many; CDR3 length: 15; V gene: TRBV5-1; J gene: TRBJ1-5; D gene: NA; CDR3 protein: CASSLEGQGNQPQHF; CDR3 DNA: TGCGCCAGCAGCTTGGAGGGGCAAGGCAATCAGCCCCAGCATTTT
clone size: many; CDR3 length: 14; V gene: TRBV5-5; J gene: TRBJ2-5; D gene: NA; CDR3 protein: CASSLVGTIETQYF; CDR3 DNA: TGTGCCAGCAGCTTGGTTGGGACCATAGAGACCCAGTACTTC
clone size: few; CDR3 length: 14; V gene: TRBV5-1; J gene: TRBJ1-1; D gene: NA; CDR3 protein: CASSLEGRNGEAFF; CDR3 DNA: TGCGCCAGCAGCTTAGAAGGGAGGAATGGAGAAGCTTTCTTT